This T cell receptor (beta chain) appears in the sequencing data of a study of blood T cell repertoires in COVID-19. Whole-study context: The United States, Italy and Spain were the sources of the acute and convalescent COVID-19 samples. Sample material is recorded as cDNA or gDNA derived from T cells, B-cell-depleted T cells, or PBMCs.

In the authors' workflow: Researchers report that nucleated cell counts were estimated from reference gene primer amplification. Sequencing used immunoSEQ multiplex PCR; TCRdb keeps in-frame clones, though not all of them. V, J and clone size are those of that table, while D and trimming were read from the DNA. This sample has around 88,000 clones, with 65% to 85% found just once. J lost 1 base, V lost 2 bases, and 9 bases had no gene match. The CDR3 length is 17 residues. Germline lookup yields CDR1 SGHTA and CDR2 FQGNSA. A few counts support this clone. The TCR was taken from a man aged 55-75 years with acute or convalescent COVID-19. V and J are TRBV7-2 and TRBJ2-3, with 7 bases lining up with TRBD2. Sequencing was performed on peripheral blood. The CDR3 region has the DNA TGTGCCAGCAGCTTAAAGTTCAGCGGGGACCGCACAGATACGCAGTATTTT. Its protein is CASSLKFSGDRTDTQYF. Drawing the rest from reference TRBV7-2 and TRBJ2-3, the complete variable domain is GAGVSQSPSNKVTEKGKDVELRCDPISGHTALYWYRQSLGQGLEFLIYFQGNSAPDKSGLPSDRFSAERTGGSVSTLTIQRTQQEDSAVYLCASSLKFSGDRTDTQYFGPGTRLTVL.